This T cell receptor beta chain was observed in a study of PD-1 blockade in classical Hodgkin lymphoma. Looking at the study overall: Treatment was intravenous nivolumab, 3 mg/kg every 2 weeks, until progression. The study, taken as a whole, reports: Newly diagnosed patients and complete responders had comparable diversity at baseline. Repertoire difference causes, possibly disease activity or prior therapy, remain undefined. Unlike CD8+ TCR diversity, which did not rise significantly by C4D1, CD4+ TCR diversity did.

All the patients suffered relapse after autologous stem cell transplantation, and brentuximab vedotin exposure differed. A remark on this clone: The target antigen is unknown.

This table comes from immunoSEQ multiplex PCR, and its TCRdb copy is limited to in-frame clones, with some not included. In the table there are some 90,000 clones, nearly 95% of which are singletons. V lost 4 bases and J lost 1, with 13 bases in between. The CDR3 totals 15 residues. Germline assignment: CDR1 MNHNS and CDR2 SASEGT. This sequence joins TRBV6-1 and TRBJ2-5, with unresolved D. The material sequenced was peripheral blood mononuclear cells (PBMCs), taken before the second cycle of nivolumab. This TCR derives from a human donor with classical Hodgkin lymphoma. The CDR3 DNA sequence: TGTGCCAGCAGTGCCTATCTGTGGGCCCAAGAGACCCAGTACTTC. Amino acid sequence: CASSAYLWAQETQYF.